Below, 10 T cell receptor beta chains from the same sample are listed, as sequenced in a study of blood T cell repertoires in COVID-19. Clones were sequenced by immunoSEQ multiplex PCR, and TCRdb holds only the in-frame ones, with some missing. Among about 200,000 clones listed, just over 90% were seen once. Specimen: peripheral blood. The receptor source for this set is a man under 40 with acute or convalescent COVID-19.

V and J are TRBV6-5 and TRBJ1-5; TRBD1 matches 7 bases. The V gene end was trimmed by 4 bases and the J gene end by 4 bases; junction bases not matched to a gene: 4. The CDR3 spans 14 residues. Germline V gene lookup returns CDR1 MNHEY and CDR2 SVGAGI. The CDR3 coding sequence is TGTGCCAGCAGTTTGGGGACAGCTAATCAGCCCCAGCATTTT. Its translation is CASSLGTANQPQHF.

This rearrangement joins TRBV19 to TRBJ2-5; TRBD1 matches at 10 bases. The CDR3 is 15 residues long. Germline V gene lookup returns CDR1 LNHDA and CDR2 SQIVND (reference sequence). The J segment lost 4 bases and the V segment lost 5 bases, leaving 7 bases of the junction unmatched. DNA for the CDR3: TGTGCCAGTAGTCCGGACAGGGGGTTCCGAGAGACCCAGTACTTC. It encodes CASSPDRGFRETQYF.

The rearrangement uses TRBV6-5 and TRBJ1-6, with D maybe TRBD1 (5 bases). The CDR3 totals 14 residues. Germline V gene data show CDR1 as MNHEY and CDR2 as SVGAGI. Trimming stripped 7 bases from V and 6 bases from J, with 13 bases between. The CDR3 DNA sequence: TGTGCCAGCACGGCAGGGCTACGTAATTCACCCCTCCACTTT. This encodes CASTAGLRNSPLHF.

V usage is TRBV5-1 and J usage is TRBJ2-1; D ambiguous. The V end was cut by 4 bases, the J end by 3 bases, with 14 bases between. Germline CDR1 SGHRS, CDR2 YFSETQ. This CDR3 comprises 15 residues. Here the CDR3 reads CASSPESSFYNEQFF. For the CDR3, the DNA is TGCGCCAGCAGCCCGGAGAGCAGCTTCTACAATGAGCAGTTCTTC.

The CDR3 sequence is CASSGDISYEQYF. CDR3 bases: TGTGCCAGCAGCGGGGACATATCCTACGAGCAGTACTTC. The V and J genes are TRBV6-5 and TRBJ2-7, with a possible D match to TRBD1 (6 bases). V gave up 6 bases and J gave up 1 base, with 10 bases separating them. The CDR3 runs to 13 residues. Germline V gene lookup returns CDR1 MNHEY and CDR2 SVGAGI.

The count of this clone is one. The V gene is TRBV5-8, the J gene TRBJ1-1; 7 bases are shared with TRBD1. J was trimmed by 1 base and V by 4 bases; bases with no gene match: 4. This CDR3 spans 14 amino acids. From germline, CDR1 is SGHTS and CDR2 YDEGEE. The CDR3 DNA is TGTGCCAGCAGCCTCAGGGGGGCGAACACTGAAGCTTTCTTT. It encodes CASSLRGANTEAFF.

This clone was recorded once. This rearrangement joins TRBV5-1 to TRBJ2-5, with D perhaps matching TRBD1 (5 bases). V was pared by 1 base and J by 0 bases, with 7 bases between. The CDR3 length is 14 residues. CDR1 and CDR2 from the germline V gene are SGHRS and YFSETQ. The CDR3 coding sequence is TGCGCCAGCAGCTTGACAGGTTACCAAGAGACCCAGTACTTC. Its translation: CASSLTGYQETQYF. Drawing the rest from reference TRBV5-1 and TRBJ2-5, the complete variable domain is KAGVTQTPRYLIKTRGQQVTLSCSPISGHRSVSWYQQTPGQGLQFLFEYFSETQRNKGNFPGRFSGRQFSNSRSEMNVSTLELGDSALYLCASSLTGYQETQYFGPGTRLLVL.

The J gene is TRBJ2-1, the V gene TRBV7-3; the match to TRBD2 covers 13 bases. CDR1 is SGHTA and CDR2 is FQGTGA in the germline V gene. Trimming cost V 5 bases and J 4 bases; bases outside gene matches: 8. This CDR3 region has 17 residues. DNA for the CDR3: TGTGCCAGCAGCCCGACTAGCGGGAGGACCTCTTACAATGAGCAGTTCTTC. Its protein is CASSPTSGRTSYNEQFF.

This chain connects TRBV30 to TRBJ2-7; 8 positions match TRBD1. The germline gives CDR1 GTSNPN, CDR2 SVGIG (reference sequence). The CDR3 totals 11 residues. The CDR3 sequence is CAALSGGAEYF. The CDR3 bases are TGTGCTGCCCTTTCAGGGGGCGCCGAGTACTTC.

In DNA, the CDR3 is TGTGCCAGCGGACTAGTGCAAGAGACCCAGTACTTC. As protein: CASGLVQETQYF. The chain joins TRBV2 to TRBJ2-5; 7 positions match TRBD2. Germline V gene sequence: CDR1 SNHLY, CDR2 FYNNEI. CDR3 length: 12 amino acids. With 8 bases clipped from V and 2 bases from J, the junction kept 2 bases outside the gene matches. The full variable domain, its missing parts supplied by reference TRBV2 and TRBJ2-5, is EPEVTQTPSHQVTQMGQEVILRCVPISNHLYFYWYRQILGQKVEFLVSFYNNEISEKSEIFDDQFSVERPDGSNFTLKIRSTKLEDSAMYFCASGLVQETQYFGPGTRLLVL.